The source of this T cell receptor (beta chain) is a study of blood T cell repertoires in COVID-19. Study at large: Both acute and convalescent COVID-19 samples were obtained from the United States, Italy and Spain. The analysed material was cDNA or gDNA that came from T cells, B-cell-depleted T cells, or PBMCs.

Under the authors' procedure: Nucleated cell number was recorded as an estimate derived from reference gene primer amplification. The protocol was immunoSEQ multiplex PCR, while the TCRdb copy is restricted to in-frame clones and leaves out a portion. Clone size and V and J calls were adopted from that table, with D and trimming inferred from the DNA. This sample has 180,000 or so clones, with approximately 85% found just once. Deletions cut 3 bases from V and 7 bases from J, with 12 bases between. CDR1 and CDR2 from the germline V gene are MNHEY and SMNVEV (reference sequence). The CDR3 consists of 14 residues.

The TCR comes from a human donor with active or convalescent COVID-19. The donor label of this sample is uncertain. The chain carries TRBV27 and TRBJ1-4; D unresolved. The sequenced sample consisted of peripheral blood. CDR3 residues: CASSLSAGIEKLFF. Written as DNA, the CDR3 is TGTGCCAGCAGTTTGTCGGCAGGCATTGAAAAACTGTTTTTT.